Presented here are 14 T cell receptor beta chains from one specimen sequenced in a study of T cells in Graves' hyperthyroidism and ophthalmopathy. There were TCR beta CDR3 regions amplified from RNA transcripts. In the first-round RT-PCR of the TCR CDR3, the HTBI primer set was used. MiXCR, applied by TCRdb to the multiplex PCR reads, yields one record per CDR3 protein. Of hundreds of thousands of distinct CDR3 sequences detected, about 15% appear once; the ten largest clones hold 4% to 5.5%. The sequenced material came from blood. The receptors derive from a woman between 40 and 55 years old with Graves' ophthalmopathy.

The chain has TRBV2 and TRBJ2-7; 7 bases are shared with TRBD2. CDR1 is SNHLY and CDR2 is FYNNEI in the germline V gene. The CDR3 totals 15 residues. The V gene end was trimmed by 0 bases and the J gene end by 4 bases; junction bases not matched to a gene: 6. In DNA, the CDR3 is TGTGCCAGCAGTGAAGCCCCGGGGGGAGGGTACGAGCAGTACTTC. Translation gives CASSEAPGGGYEQYF.

This clonotype was found many times. This chain connects TRBV7-9 to TRBJ2-5; D is ambiguous. The germline CDR1 and CDR2 sequences are SEHNR and FQNEAQ (reference sequence). The length of the CDR3 is 12 residues. The V end was cut by 6 bases, the J end by 7 bases, with 12 bases between. CDR3 in DNA: TGTGCCAGCAGATCCCCCGCCGGGACCCAGTACTTC. It specifies CASRSPAGTQYF.

The rearrangement uses TRBV15 and TRBJ2-5; D gene uncertain. This CDR3 comprises 11 residues. V dropped 2 bases and J dropped 7 bases, with 5 bases sitting between them. CDR1 and CDR2 (germline): LNHNV, YYDKDF (reference sequence). The CDR3 sequence: CATSRSATQYF. The CDR3 DNA is TGTGCCACCAGCAGATCCGCGACCCAGTACTTC.

This clonotype has at least ten counts. An end of the junction differs from the germline gene, which may be a read error. The chain joins TRBV28 to TRBJ2-2; no firm D call. CDR1 is MDHEN, CDR2 SYDVKM, per germline. The CDR3 length is 16 residues. The chain's CDR3 is CASSLGIYLNTGELFF. In DNA form, the CDR3 reads TGCGCCAGCAGTTTAGGGATTTACCTTAACACCGGGGAGCTGTTTTTT. Full variable domain (rest looked up from reference TRBV28 and TRBJ2-2): DVKVTQSSRYLVKRTGEKVFLECVQDMDHENMFWYRQDPGLGLRLIYFSYDVKMKEKGDIPEGYSVSREKKERFSLILESASTNQTSMYLCASSLGIYLNTGELFFGEGSRLTVL.

Many counts were recorded for this clonotype. The V call is TRBV29-1, the J call TRBJ1-1; possibly TRBD1 for D (5 bases). CDR1 SQVTM and CDR2 ANQGSEA come from the germline V gene. The length of the CDR3 is 14 residues. The V end was cut by 6 bases, the J end by 0 bases, with 14 bases between. DNA for the CDR3: TGCAGCGTGGGGCCGGGACGAATGAACACTGAAGCTTTCTTT. This sequence encodes CSVGPGRMNTEAFF. Full variable domain (outside the CDR3, taken from reference TRBV29-1 and TRBJ1-1): SAVISQKPSRDICQRGTSLTIQCQVDSQVTMMFWYRQQPGQSLTLIATANQGSEATYESGFVIDKFPISRPNLTFSTLTVSNMSPEDSSIYLCSVGPGRMNTEAFFGQGTRLTVV.

This chain connects TRBV9 to TRBJ1-2; D unresolved. Trimming stripped 3 bases from V and 8 bases from J, with 5 bases between. The CDR3 covers 10 residues. Germline V gives CDR1 SGDLS, CDR2 YYNGEE. The chain's CDR3 is CASSGYGYTF. For the CDR3, the DNA is TGTGCCAGCAGCGGTTACGGCTACACCTTC.

Many counts were recorded for this clonotype. The chain recombines TRBV5-1 with TRBJ2-7; D call uncertain. The CDR3 is 13 residues long. Trimming left V 0 bases short and J 6 bases short, with 10 bases between. Germline V gene data show CDR1 as SGHRS and CDR2 as YFSETQ. The CDR3 is CASSLEGSVEQYF. As DNA, the CDR3 is TGCGCCAGCAGCTTGGAGGGTAGTGTCGAGCAGTACTTC.

The chain is built from TRBV28 and TRBJ1-2; 9 nucleotides line up with TRBD1. The CDR3 has 15 amino acids. CDR1 is MDHEN and CDR2 is SYDVKM in the germline V gene. J gave up 6 bases and V 5 bases, and 10 bases lay outside the gene matches. CDR3 amino acids: CASSGWTGARDGYTF. The CDR3 DNA reads TGTGCCAGCAGTGGATGGACAGGGGCAAGGGATGGCTACACCTTC.

The sample holds many counts of this clonotype. The V call is TRBV28, the J call TRBJ2-5; TRBD2 matches at 8 bases. Germline V gives CDR1 MDHEN, CDR2 SYDVKM. The CDR3 runs to 15 residues. V was pared by 5 bases and J by 4 bases, with 9 bases of the junction left unmatched. The CDR3 loop is CASSTLAGWGETQYF. The CDR3 coding sequence is TGTGCCAGCAGTACCTTAGCGGGGTGGGGAGAGACCCAGTACTTC.

The chain links TRBV4-1 to TRBJ1-3, with D perhaps TRBD1 (5 bases). CDR3 length: 16 residues. CDR1 MGHRA and CDR2 YSYEKL come from the germline V gene. Trimming pared 0 bases from V and 9 bases from J, leaving 18 bases between. This CDR3 is CASSQEAGARRSTIYF. The CDR3 bases are TGCGCCAGCAGCCAAGAAGCCGGGGCCAGGAGGAGCACCATATATTTT.

This clonotype was seen repeatedly, ten times or more. The chain employs TRBV20-1 and TRBJ2-5; D not certain. CDR3 size: 13 residues. V lost 1 base and J lost 7, with 13 bases in between. Per germline, CDR1 DFQATT and CDR2 SNEGSKA (reference sequence). CDR3: CSARVEPRPTQYF. For the CDR3, the DNA is TGCAGTGCTAGAGTGGAACCCCGACCGACCCAGTACTTC.

This clonotype was recorded many times. The rearrangement joins TRBV6-1 to TRBJ2-7; the D gene is possibly TRBD2 (6 bases). Trimming removed 0 bases at V and 0 bases at J, with 9 bases between. From germline, CDR1 is MNHNS and CDR2 SASEGT. This CDR3 region has 15 residues. CDR3: CASSEAGGTSYEQYF. The CDR3 nucleotides are TGTGCCAGCAGTGAAGCTGGGGGGACCTCCTACGAGCAGTACTTC.

At least ten counts were recorded for this clonotype. The gene calls are TRBV12-3 or TRBV12-4 and TRBJ2-4; tentative D call: TRBD2 (5 bases). V lost 8 bases and J lost 7, with 12 bases in between. The CDR3 runs 12 residues. The CDR3 DNA follows: TGTGCCAGCGGGCCAAGAGGGAACATTCAGTACTTC. Translated: CASGPRGNIQYF.

The table lists this clonotype with many counts. The chain recombines TRBV29-1 with TRBJ2-7; weak D call: TRBD2 (5 bases). V was cut by 8 bases and J by 1 base, with 15 bases left in between. This CDR3 has 13 residues. The V gene's germline CDR1 is SQVTM and CDR2 ANQGSEA. CDR3 loop: CSPERTESYEQYF. The CDR3 DNA sequence: TGCAGCCCTGAGAGGACTGAGTCCTACGAGCAGTACTTC.